Shown below are 27 T cell receptor beta chains from a single sample sequenced in a study of blood T cells in healthy people across ages. Next came a second PCR, run for 7 to 11 cycles, which used a sample-barcoded 5' primer along with a J-beta primer mix. One entry per CDR3 protein, called by TCRdb with MiXCR from the 5' RACE reads. The repertoire holds about 780,000 distinct CDR3 sequences, with under 30% as singletons. These same data were also listed under a study on T cells of mothers and their children.

The sample taken for sequencing was blood. Receptor source: a boy aged 5-17 years in good health.

This clonotype occurred a few times. CDR3 amino acids: CASSPNFTRYEQYF. CDR3 nucleotides: TGCGCCAGCAGCCCGAATTTTACAAGATACGAGCAGTACTTC. V gene TRBV5-1 combines with J gene TRBJ2-7, with no clear D. V was pared by 4 bases and J by 4 bases, with 15 bases between. Germline CDR1 is SGHRS and CDR2 is YFSETQ. The CDR3 extends over 14 amino acids.

This clonotype was seen a few times. One end of the junction does not line up with germline, which may come from a read error. The chain recombines TRBV6-5 with TRBJ1-1, with a tentative D call TRBD1 (6 bases). CDR1 MNHEY and CDR2 SVGAGI come from the germline V gene. The CDR3 runs to 15 residues. The CDR3 protein is CASSYGGDLGTEAFF. CDR3 sequence (DNA): TGTGCCAGCAGTTACGGGGGCGATCTCGGCACTGAGGCTTTCTTT.

V usage is TRBV28 and J usage is TRBJ2-5, with 8 nucleotides matching TRBD1. Germline CDR1 reads MDHEN; CDR2 reads SYDVKM. Trimming removed 8 bases from V and 5 bases from J; junction bases left unmatched: 10. The CDR3 sequence is 14 residues long. The CDR3 DNA follows: TGTGCCAGCGGACGGACAGGGTATACGGAGACCCAGTACTTC. Protein product: CASGRTGYTETQYF.

The chain is built from TRBV20-1 and TRBJ2-7; TRBD2 agrees at 7 bases. Looked up from germline, CDR1 is DFQATT and CDR2 is SNEGSKA (reference sequence). The V gene end was trimmed by 0 bases and the J gene end by 3 bases; junction bases not matched to a gene: 8. The CDR3 is 15 amino acids. The CDR3 region is CSARDHGTTSYEQYF. CDR3 in DNA: TGCAGTGCTAGAGATCATGGGACTACAAGCTACGAGCAGTACTTC.

This chain connects TRBV5-1 to TRBJ2-1; D is unclear. Per germline, CDR1 SGHRS and CDR2 YFSETQ. The CDR3 length is 15 residues. The germline V and J ends were trimmed by 6 bases and 0 bases, with 13 bases remaining between them. CDR3 DNA: TGCGCCAGCACCGTCTTAGGATTCTCCTACAATGAGCAGTTCTTC. This sequence encodes CASTVLGFSYNEQFF.

A few counts support this clonotype. The rearrangement links TRBV6-1 to TRBJ2-7; the match to TRBD1 covers 8 bases. Judging by the DNA end, TRBJ2-5 fits better; the J call may be wrong. Looked up from germline, CDR1 is MNHNS and CDR2 is SASEGT. The CDR3 totals 14 residues. DNA for the CDR3: TGTGCCAGCAGTGTTTCAGGGGGCGAAGAGACCCAGTACTTC. As protein: CASSVSGGEETQYF.

V gene TRBV27 combines with J gene TRBJ2-3; the match to TRBD2 covers 8 bases. With 9 bases clipped from V and 3 bases from J, the junction kept 5 bases outside the gene matches. Germline CDR1 is MNHEY and CDR2 is SMNVEV (reference sequence). The CDR3 is 13 residues long. The CDR3 reads CASTGTRTDTQYF. In nucleotides, the CDR3 is TGTGCCAGTACCGGGACTAGGACAGATACGCAGTATTTT.

This clonotype appeared many times. The rearrangement links TRBV20-1 to TRBJ2-5; D unclear. The CDR3 spans 12 residues. The V and J ends lost 6 bases and 0 bases respectively, with 8 bases between them. The germline CDR1 and CDR2 sequences are DFQATT and SNEGSKA (reference sequence). CDR3 residues: CSAPLYQETQYF. DNA for the CDR3: TGCAGTGCCCCCCTGTACCAAGAGACCCAGTACTTC.

The V call is TRBV12-3 or TRBV12-4, the J call TRBJ1-3; D is perhaps TRBD1 (5 bases). Trimming took off 5 bases at V and 4 bases at J, with 18 bases between the two ends. This CDR3 is built from 16 residues. The CDR3 DNA is TGTGCCAGCAGTGGCCTGGGGCGGATGGGGGGAAACACCATATATTTT. Its translation is CASSGLGRMGGNTIYF.

This clonotype was counted a few times. This sequence joins TRBV6-1 and TRBJ2-2, with TRBD1 as a possible D gene (5 bases). Germline assignment: CDR1 MNHNS and CDR2 SASEGT. The CDR3 has 13 residues. V was trimmed by 8 bases and J by 6 bases, leaving 13 bases between them. CDR3 amino acids: CASFRQNSGELFF. The CDR3 nucleotides read TGTGCCAGCTTTAGACAGAATTCCGGGGAGCTGTTTTTT.

This clonotype has more than one count but fewer than ten. Likely a read error: the CDR3 ends without its conserved phenylalanine or tryptophan. No DNA is shown, since the ends of the CDR3 on it are uncertain; the CDR3 is the one TCRdb lists. The chain joins TRBV7-7 to TRBJ2-6; the listed D gene, TRBD1, was not tested against the DNA. In germline, CDR1 is SSHAT, CDR2 FNYEAQ (reference sequence). The CDR3 region is 12 residues in length, termini included. The CDR3 spells CASTMSTHRSAV.

This clonotype has more than one count but fewer than ten. The rearrangement joins TRBV7-2 to TRBJ1-5; 7 bases are shared with TRBD1. V shed 4 bases and J 0 bases; nucleotides not matched to a gene: 3. Germline values: CDR1 SGHTA, CDR2 FQGNSA. This CDR3 is built from 15 residues. The CDR3 DNA is TGTGCCAGCAGCTGGACAGGTTATAGCAATCAGCCCCAGCATTTT. This sequence encodes CASSWTGYSNQPQHF.

The gene calls are TRBV29-1 and TRBJ2-1, with D perhaps matching TRBD2 (6 bases). Per the germline V gene, CDR1 is SQVTM and CDR2 is ANQGSEA. The CDR3 sequence is 13 residues long. Trimming stripped 3 bases from V and 3 bases from J, with 9 bases between. This CDR3 is CSVDVGGYNEQFF. DNA of the CDR3: TGCAGCGTTGACGTGGGGGGCTACAATGAGCAGTTCTTC.

The rearrangement joins TRBV3-1 to TRBJ2-5, with TRBD2 identical over 10 bases. The DNA end favors TRBJ2-1, so the J call may be wrong. In germline, CDR1 is LGHDT, CDR2 YNNKEL (reference sequence). The CDR3 is 15 amino acids. In DNA form, the CDR3 reads TGTGCCAGCAGCCAAATGGGACTAGCGCTGAATGAGCAGTTCTTC. Protein sequence: CASSQMGLALNEQFF.

This clonotype was recorded a few times. The chain carries TRBV13 and TRBJ1-2, with D tentatively TRBD1 (5 bases). V lost 1 base and J 5 bases, leaving 14 bases between the germline ends. The CDR3 contains 15 residues. Germline CDR1 and CDR2: PRHDT and FYEKMQ (reference sequence). Here the CDR3 DNA reads TGTGCCAGCAGCTTAGTGGCGGGACCCCCATATGGCTACACCTTC. It codes for CASSLVAGPPYGYTF. Supplemented by reference TRBV13 and TRBJ1-2, the full variable domain reads AAGVIQSPRHLIKEKRETATLKCYPIPRHDTVYWYQQGPGQDPQFLISFYEKMQSDKGSIPDRFSAQQFSDYHSELNMSSLELGDSALYFCASSLVAGPPYGYTFGSGTRLTVV.

The J gene is TRBJ2-2, the V gene TRBV2; D ambiguous. The CDR3 runs 12 residues. Germline V gene data show CDR1 as SNHLY and CDR2 as FYNNEI. Trimming took off 3 bases at V and 7 bases at J, with 6 bases between the two ends. CDR3 DNA: TGTGCCAGCAGTGACGAAGGCGGGGAGCTGTTTTTT. Its translation is CASSDEGGELFF.

This clonotype was seen more than once but under ten times. The chain uses TRBV20-1 and TRBJ2-1; 8 nucleotides align to TRBD2. Gene TRBJ2-5 matches the end of the DNA better, so the J call may be wrong. Germline assignment: CDR1 DFQATT and CDR2 SNEGSKA (reference sequence). CDR3 length: 16 amino acids. In DNA form, the CDR3 reads TGCAGTGCGCCTCACGGGAGGGGAGACCCCTCGGAGACCCAGTACTTC. Translation: CSAPHGRGDPSETQYF.

V usage is TRBV11-2 and J usage is TRBJ2-7, with D possibly being TRBD1 (7 bases). Germline CDR1 and CDR2: SGHAT and FQNNGV. There are 15 residues in the CDR3. Deletions cut 1 base from V and 6 bases from J, with 16 bases between. As DNA, the CDR3 is TGTGCCAGCAGCTTAGCTCGGTCAGGGGGGACCGAGCAGTACTTC. Protein sequence: CASSLARSGGTEQYF.

The chain uses TRBV5-1 and TRBJ2-3; D is possibly TRBD1 or TRBD2 (5 bases each). The CDR3 is 15 amino acids. Between the trimmed V and J ends, which lost 4 bases and 1 base, there was a span of 13 bases. CDR1 is SGHRS and CDR2 is YFSETQ in the germline V gene. The CDR3 is CASSNTRDGTDTQYF. The CDR3 DNA is TGCGCCAGCAGCAACACTCGGGACGGCACAGATACGCAGTATTTT.

This clonotype was detected only a few times. The chain uses TRBV5-1 and TRBJ2-4; a possible D gene is TRBD1 (5 bases). The CDR3 contains 14 residues. Trimming removed 0 bases from V and 7 bases from J, with 11 bases in between. Per germline, CDR1 SGHRS and CDR2 YFSETQ. The CDR3 protein is CASSLAGRANIQYF. The CDR3 DNA reads TGCGCCAGCAGCTTGGCGGGCAGGGCGAACATTCAGTACTTC.

This clonotype was recorded a few times. V is TRBV29-1 and J is TRBJ2-3; D unclear. V lost 0 bases and J 6 bases, leaving 19 bases between the germline ends. This CDR3 spans 16 amino acids. Germline V gene data show CDR1 as SQVTM and CDR2 as ANQGSEA. The CDR3 DNA follows: TGCAGCGTTGAAGACGGAAGGCACCCAAATGGGGATACGCAGTATTTT. This gives the protein CSVEDGRHPNGDTQYF.

As regards this clonotype: The junction does not match germline at one end; this may be a read error. V and J are TRBV6-6 and TRBJ2-5, with no clear D. The length of the CDR3 is 15 residues. Germline V gene lookup returns CDR1 MNHNY and CDR2 SVGAGI (reference sequence). This CDR3 reads CASSYSNGNQETLYF. CDR3 nucleotide sequence: TGTGCCAGCAGTTACTCGAATGGGAACCAAGAGACCCTGTACTTC.

Comments on this clonotype: One junction end disagrees with the germline gene, perhaps due to a read error. J is TRBJ2-3 and V is TRBV7-9; unclear D gene. Germline V CDR1 and CDR2: SEHNR, FQNEAQ (reference sequence). The CDR3 is made up of 12 amino acids. CDR3 sequence: CASSLGASQGNF. The CDR3 bases are TGTGCCAGCAGCTTAGGGGCCTCTCAAGGGAATTTT.

The gene calls are TRBV21-1 and TRBJ2-2. TRBV21-1 is termed a pseudogene. The CDR3 consists of 14 residues. CDR3 bases: TGTGCCAGCAGCAAAGTTCAGAAAACCGGGGAGCTGTTTTTT. This sequence encodes CASSKVQKTGELFF.

The chain joins TRBV6-6 to TRBJ2-5; 8 bases match TRBD1. The better agreement between TRBJ2-1 and the DNA end casts doubt on the J call. Germline V gives CDR1 MNHNY, CDR2 SVGAGI (reference sequence). The CDR3 length is 15 residues. The CDR3 region is CASSPGTGNLGEQFF. The CDR3 nucleotides read TGTGCCAGCAGCCCCGGGACAGGTAACTTGGGTGAGCAGTTCTTC.

The chain employs TRBV5-1 and TRBJ1-1; 7 bases line up with TRBD1. Looked up from germline, CDR1 is SGHRS and CDR2 is YFSETQ. V shed 0 bases, J shed 10 bases, and the junction held 9 bases outside the gene matches. The CDR3 totals 14 residues. CDR3 sequence reads: CASSLEQEGAIAFF. Written as DNA, the CDR3 is TGCGCCAGCAGCTTGGAACAGGAGGGGGCAATAGCTTTCTTT.

The chain recombines TRBV28 with TRBJ1-1, with D unclear. Germline V CDR1 and CDR2: MDHEN, SYDVKM. CDR3 size: 11 residues. The V and J ends lost 10 bases and 5 bases respectively, with 11 bases between them. The CDR3 sequence is CATLGWTEAFF. For the CDR3, the DNA is TGTGCCACCCTCGGGTGGACTGAAGCTTTCTTT.